These T cell receptor beta chains were read from a single sample in a study of cytomegalovirus exposure and HLA in healthy donors. Profiled with immunoSEQ multiplex PCR; TCRdb holds only in-frame clones, not every one. Of around 150,000 clones detected, 82% appear once; the ten largest clones hold approximately 6%. Sequenced material: PBMCs. These receptors all stem from a man aged 25-45 years in good health and CMV-seropositive. CDR3s include the opening cysteine and the closing phenylalanine or tryptophan. Each record gives: clone size, J gene, V gene, D gene, CDR3 protein, CDR3 DNA. A D gene is named only where the DNA matches it firmly. Clone size is shown for a subset of rows, as once, few, many or a class of expanded clone.

clone_size: NA
j_call: TRBJ2-7
v_call: TRBV29-1
d_call: NA
cdr3_aa: CSVEERAYEQYF
cdr3_nt: TGCAGCGTTGAAGAACGGGCCTACGAGCAGTACTTC

clone_size: NA
j_call: TRBJ2-1
v_call: TRBV27
d_call: TRBD2
cdr3_aa: CASSPLAGKYNEQFF
cdr3_nt: TGTGCCAGCAGTCCTCTAGCGGGAAAGTACAATGAGCAGTTCTTC

clone_size: NA
j_call: TRBJ2-7
v_call: TRBV18
d_call: TRBD1
cdr3_aa: CASSPSGQGYEQYF
cdr3_nt: TGTGCCAGCTCACCCTCGGGACAGGGCTACGAGCAGTACTTC

clone_size: NA
j_call: TRBJ1-1
v_call: TRBV5-1
d_call: TRBD1
cdr3_aa: CASSSGQANTEAFF
cdr3_nt: TGCGCCAGCAGCTCAGGACAGGCCAACACTGAAGCTTTCTTT

clone_size: NA
j_call: TRBJ2-2
v_call: TRBV2
d_call: NA
cdr3_aa: CASSYGTKNTGELFF
cdr3_nt: TGTGCCAGCAGTTACGGGACAAAGAACACCGGGGAGCTGTTTTTT

clone_size: NA
j_call: TRBJ1-2
v_call: TRBV10-3
d_call: NA
cdr3_aa: CAISEPGEYYGYTF
cdr3_nt: TGTGCCATCAGTGAGCCGGGGGAATACTATGGCTACACCTTC

clone_size: NA
j_call: TRBJ1-3
v_call: TRBV19
d_call: TRBD1
cdr3_aa: CASSTPQGARNTIYF
cdr3_nt: TGTGCCAGTAGTACCCCACAGGGGGCAAGAAACACCATATATTTT

clone_size: NA
j_call: TRBJ2-3
v_call: TRBV19
d_call: NA
cdr3_aa: CASRSSAPSTDTQYF
cdr3_nt: TGTGCCAGTAGGTCCTCTGCGCCTAGCACAGATACGCAGTATTTT

clone_size: NA
j_call: TRBJ2-7
v_call: TRBV7-2
d_call: NA
cdr3_aa: CASSLVSHRPYEQYF
cdr3_nt: TGTGCCAGCAGCTTAGTTTCCCACAGACCCTACGAGCAGTACTTC

clone_size: NA
j_call: TRBJ2-7
v_call: TRBV7-2
d_call: TRBD1
cdr3_aa: CASSIRDSTYEQYF
cdr3_nt: TGTGCCAGCAGCATCCGGGACAGCACCTACGAGCAGTACTTC

clone_size: once
j_call: TRBJ2-7
v_call: TRBV5-1
d_call: NA
cdr3_aa: CASSLAEDYEQYF
cdr3_nt: TGCGCCAGCAGCTTGGCCGAAGACTACGAGCAGTACTTC

clone_size: NA
j_call: TRBJ2-5
v_call: TRBV21-1
d_call: NA
cdr3_aa: CASSKTVRKTQYF
cdr3_nt: TGTGCCAGCAGCAAAACGGTCCGTAAGACCCAGTACTTC

clone_size: NA
j_call: TRBJ2-7
v_call: TRBV28
d_call: NA
cdr3_aa: CASSFHLNATGTTYEQYF
cdr3_nt: TGTGCCAGCAGTTTTCATCTCAACGCCACAGGGACCACCTACGAGCAGTACTTC

clone_size: NA
j_call: TRBJ2-2
v_call: TRBV18
d_call: NA
cdr3_aa: CASSLTGQDTGELFF
cdr3_nt: TGTGCCAGCTCACTCACCGGACAAGACACCGGGGAGCTGTTTTTT

clone_size: NA
j_call: TRBJ2-7
v_call: TRBV5-4
d_call: TRBD1
cdr3_aa: CASSLGTGGPYEQYF
cdr3_nt: TGTGCCAGCAGCTTAGGGACAGGGGGCCCCTACGAGCAGTACTTC

clone_size: NA
j_call: TRBJ2-7
v_call: TRBV28
d_call: TRBD2
cdr3_aa: CASSPDGTRKEQYF
cdr3_nt: TGTGCCAGCAGTCCAGATGGGACTAGAAAAGAGCAGTACTTC

clone_size: NA
j_call: TRBJ2-7
v_call: TRBV5-1
d_call: TRBD1
cdr3_aa: CASSLGGTGYAYEQYF
cdr3_nt: TGCGCCAGCAGCTTGGGGGGGACAGGGTATGCCTACGAGCAGTACTTC

clone_size: NA
j_call: TRBJ1-4
v_call: TRBV5-4
d_call: NA
cdr3_aa: CASSRGGATNEKLFF
cdr3_nt: TGTGCCAGCAGCCGCGGGGGTGCAACTAATGAAAAACTGTTTTTT

clone_size: NA
j_call: TRBJ1-4
v_call: TRBV4-3
d_call: TRBD1
cdr3_aa: CASSHGTGEGEKLFF
cdr3_nt: TGCGCCAGCAGCCACGGGACAGGGGAAGGGGAAAAACTGTTTTTT

clone_size: NA
j_call: TRBJ2-7
v_call: TRBV6-5
d_call: NA
cdr3_aa: CASAGTDSYEQYF
cdr3_nt: TGTGCCAGCGCGGGGACAGACTCCTACGAGCAGTACTTC

clone_size: NA
j_call: TRBJ2-7
v_call: TRBV5-1
d_call: TRBD1
cdr3_aa: CASKGGTGTYEQYF
cdr3_nt: TGCGCCAGCAAGGGGGGGACAGGGACCTACGAGCAGTACTTC

clone_size: NA
j_call: TRBJ2-1
v_call: TRBV5-1
d_call: TRBD2
cdr3_aa: CTSSLVWTSGTNEQFF
cdr3_nt: TGCACCAGCAGCTTGGTGTGGACTAGCGGGACGAATGAGCAGTTCTTC

clone_size: NA
j_call: TRBJ2-3
v_call: TRBV28
d_call: NA
cdr3_aa: CASRSDQGKGTDTQYF
cdr3_nt: TGTGCCAGCAGATCGGACCAGGGCAAGGGTACAGATACGCAGTATTTT

clone_size: NA
j_call: TRBJ2-7
v_call: TRBV19
d_call: TRBD2
cdr3_aa: CASNPGPRLAGGEQYF
cdr3_nt: TGTGCCAGTAACCCTGGGCCCCGGCTAGCGGGAGGGGAGCAGTACTTC

clone_size: NA
j_call: TRBJ2-5
v_call: TRBV11-2
d_call: NA
cdr3_aa: CASSLDRETQYF
cdr3_nt: TGTGCCAGCAGCTTAGATCGGGAGACCCAGTACTTC

clone_size: NA
j_call: TRBJ2-6
v_call: TRBV7-2
d_call: NA
cdr3_aa: CASSFRSSGANVLTF
cdr3_nt: TGTGCCAGCAGCTTCCGCAGCTCTGGGGCCAACGTCCTGACTTTC